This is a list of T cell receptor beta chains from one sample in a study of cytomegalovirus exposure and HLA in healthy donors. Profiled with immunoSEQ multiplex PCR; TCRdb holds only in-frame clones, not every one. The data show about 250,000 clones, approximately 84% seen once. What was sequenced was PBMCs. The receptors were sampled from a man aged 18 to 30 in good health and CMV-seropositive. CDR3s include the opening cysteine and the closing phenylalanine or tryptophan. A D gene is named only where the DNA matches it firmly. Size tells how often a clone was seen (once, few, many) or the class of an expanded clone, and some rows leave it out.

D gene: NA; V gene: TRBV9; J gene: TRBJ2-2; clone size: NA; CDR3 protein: CASSLGVTGELFF; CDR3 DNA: TGTGCCAGCAGCTTAGGGGTAACCGGGGAGCTGTTTTTT
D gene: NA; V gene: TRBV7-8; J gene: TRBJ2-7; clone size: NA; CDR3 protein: CASSLDPSWGNEQYF; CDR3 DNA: TGTGCCAGCAGCTTAGATCCGTCTTGGGGGAACGAGCAGTACTTC
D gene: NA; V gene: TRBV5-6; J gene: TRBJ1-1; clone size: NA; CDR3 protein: CASSFGGSGTEAFF; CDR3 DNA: TGTGCCAGCAGCTTTGGGGGCTCGGGCACTGAAGCTTTCTTT
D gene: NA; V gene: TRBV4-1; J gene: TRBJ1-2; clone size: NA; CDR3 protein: CASSQNVGGGYGYTF; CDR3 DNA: TGCGCCAGCAGCCAAAACGTCGGGGGGGGTTATGGCTACACCTTC
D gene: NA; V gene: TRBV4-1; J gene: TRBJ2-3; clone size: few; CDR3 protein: CASSQAPTDTQYF; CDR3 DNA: TGCGCCAGCAGCCAGGCCCCGACAGATACGCAGTATTTT
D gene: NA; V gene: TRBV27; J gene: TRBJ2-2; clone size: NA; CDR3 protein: CASSFLDGELFF; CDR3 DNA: TGTGCCAGCAGTTTCTTGGACGGGGAGCTGTTTTTT
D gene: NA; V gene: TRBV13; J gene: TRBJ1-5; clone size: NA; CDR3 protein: CASSLGNQPQHF; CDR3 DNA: TGTGCCAGCAGCTTAGGCAATCAGCCCCAGCATTTT
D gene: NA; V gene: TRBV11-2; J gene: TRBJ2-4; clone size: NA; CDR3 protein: CASSYLRGSKNIQYF; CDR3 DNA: TGTGCCAGCAGCTACCTGAGGGGGAGCAAAAACATTCAGTACTTC
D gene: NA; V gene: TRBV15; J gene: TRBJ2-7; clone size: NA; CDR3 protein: CATSRDRDPMDEQYF; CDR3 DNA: TGTGCCACCAGCAGAGATAGGGACCCCATGGACGAGCAGTACTTC
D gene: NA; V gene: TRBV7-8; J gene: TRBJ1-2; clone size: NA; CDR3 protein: CASSLWLGGYGYTF; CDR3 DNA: TGTGCCAGCAGCTTATGGTTGGGGGGGTATGGCTACACCTTC
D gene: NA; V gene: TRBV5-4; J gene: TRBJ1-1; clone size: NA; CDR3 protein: CASSEAQAGDTEAFF; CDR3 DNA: TGTGCCAGCAGCGAAGCACAGGCTGGGGACACTGAAGCTTTCTTT
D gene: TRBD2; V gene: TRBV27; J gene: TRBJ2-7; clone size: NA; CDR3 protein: CASSWTSDSYEQYF; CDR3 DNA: TGTGCCAGCAGTTGGACTAGCGACTCCTACGAGCAGTACTTC
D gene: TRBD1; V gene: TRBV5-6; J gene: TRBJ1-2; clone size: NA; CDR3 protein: CASSYRGSGYTF; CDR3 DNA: TGTGCCAGCAGCTACAGGGGTAGCGGCTACACCTTC
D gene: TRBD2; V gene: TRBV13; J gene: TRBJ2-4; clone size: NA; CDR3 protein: CASSSSGLAGGPAKNIQYF; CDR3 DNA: TGTGCCAGCAGCTCCTCAGGACTAGCGGGAGGACCCGCCAAAAACATTCAGTACTTC
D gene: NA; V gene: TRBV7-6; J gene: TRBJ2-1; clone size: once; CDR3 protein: CASSLVGENEQFF; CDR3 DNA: TGTGCCAGCAGCTTAGTCGGCGAAAATGAGCAGTTCTTC
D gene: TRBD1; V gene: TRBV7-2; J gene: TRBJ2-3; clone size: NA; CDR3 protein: CASRWDSARTQYF; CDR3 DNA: TGTGCCAGCAGATGGGACAGCGCGAGAACGCAGTATTTT
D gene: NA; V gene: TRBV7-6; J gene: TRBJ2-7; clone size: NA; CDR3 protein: CASSYHQGTVYEQYF; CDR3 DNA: TGTGCCAGCAGCTACCATCAGGGCACCGTATACGAGCAGTACTTC
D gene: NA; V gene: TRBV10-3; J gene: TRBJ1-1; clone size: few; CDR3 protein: CAIHSTNTEAFF; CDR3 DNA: TGTGCCATTCACAGCACCAACACTGAAGCTTTCTTT
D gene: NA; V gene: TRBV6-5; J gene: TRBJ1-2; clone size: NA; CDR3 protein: CASSSRTHGYTF; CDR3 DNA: TGTGCCAGCAGTTCGAGGACCCATGGCTACACCTTC
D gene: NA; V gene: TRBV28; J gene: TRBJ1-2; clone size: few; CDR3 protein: CASSPRLTTGGYTF; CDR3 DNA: TGTGCCAGCAGTCCGAGGCTAACGACGGGTGGCTACACCTTC
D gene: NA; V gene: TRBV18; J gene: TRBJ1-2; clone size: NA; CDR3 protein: CASSPTRGYGYTF; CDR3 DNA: TGTGCCAGCTCACCTACCAGGGGCTATGGCTACACCTTC
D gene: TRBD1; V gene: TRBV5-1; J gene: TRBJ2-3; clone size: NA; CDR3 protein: CASSTGQGTDTQYF; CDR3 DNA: TGCGCCAGCAGCACCGGACAGGGCACAGATACGCAGTATTTT
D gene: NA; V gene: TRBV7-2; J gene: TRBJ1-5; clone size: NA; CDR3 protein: CASSLEGAANQPQHF; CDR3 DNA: TGTGCCAGCAGCTTAGAAGGGGCGGCCAATCAGCCCCAGCATTTT
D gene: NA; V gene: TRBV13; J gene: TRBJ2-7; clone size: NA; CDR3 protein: CASSPDRYEQYF; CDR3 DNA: TGTGCCAGCAGCCCCGATCGGTACGAGCAGTACTTC
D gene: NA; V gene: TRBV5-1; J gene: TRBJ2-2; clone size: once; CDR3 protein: CASSSDPLGVMNTGELFF; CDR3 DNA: TGCGCCAGCAGCTCCGACCCCCTCGGGGTCATGAACACCGGGGAGCTGTTTTTT
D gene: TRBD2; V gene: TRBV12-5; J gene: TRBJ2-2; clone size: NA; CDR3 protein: CASGSYPGSGGTGELFF; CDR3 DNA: TGTGCTAGTGGTTCGTACCCCGGATCGGGGGGGACCGGGGAGCTGTTTTTT
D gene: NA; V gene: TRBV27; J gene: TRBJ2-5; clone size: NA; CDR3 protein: CASSLLSQETQYF; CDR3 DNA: TGTGCCAGCAGTTTACTCTCCCAAGAGACCCAGTACTTC
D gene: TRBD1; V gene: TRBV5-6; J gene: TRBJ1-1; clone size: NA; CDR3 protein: CASSPGQGAIYTEAFF; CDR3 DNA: TGTGCCAGCAGCCCGGGACAGGGGGCAATCTACACTGAAGCTTTCTTT
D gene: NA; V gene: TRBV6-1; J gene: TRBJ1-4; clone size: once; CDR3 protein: CASGRGGEKLFF; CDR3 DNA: TGTGCCAGCGGCCGAGGGGGTGAAAAACTGTTTTTT
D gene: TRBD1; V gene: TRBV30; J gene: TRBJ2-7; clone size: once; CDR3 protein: CAWSVGLGGNEQYF; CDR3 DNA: TGTGCCTGGAGTGTGGGGTTAGGGGGCAACGAGCAGTACTTC
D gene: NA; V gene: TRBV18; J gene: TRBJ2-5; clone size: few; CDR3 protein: CASSPRETQYF; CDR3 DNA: TGTGCCAGCTCACCAAGGGAGACCCAGTACTTC
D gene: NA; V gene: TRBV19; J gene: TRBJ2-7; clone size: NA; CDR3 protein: CASSRQGWYEQYF; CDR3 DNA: TGTGCCAGTAGTAGGCAGGGTTGGTACGAGCAGTACTTC
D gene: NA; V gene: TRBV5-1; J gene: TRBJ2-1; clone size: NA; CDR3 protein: CASSLIQDSRTNEQFF; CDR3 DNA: TGCGCCAGCAGCTTGATTCAGGACAGCCGCACCAATGAGCAGTTCTTC
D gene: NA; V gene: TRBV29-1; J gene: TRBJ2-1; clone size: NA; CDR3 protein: CSAPLYNEQFF; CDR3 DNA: TGCAGCGCCCCTCTTTACAATGAGCAGTTCTTC
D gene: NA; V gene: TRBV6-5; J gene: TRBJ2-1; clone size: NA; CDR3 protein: CASSPNRPSRNEQFF; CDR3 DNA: TGTGCCAGCAGCCCCAATCGGCCCAGCAGGAATGAGCAGTTCTTC
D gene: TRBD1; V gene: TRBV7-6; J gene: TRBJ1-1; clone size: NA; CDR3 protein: CASSLVVGTGFSEAFF; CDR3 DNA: TGTGCCAGCAGCTTGGTCGTCGGGACAGGGTTCTCTGAAGCTTTCTTT
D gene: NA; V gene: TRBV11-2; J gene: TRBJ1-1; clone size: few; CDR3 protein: CASSPVNTEAFF; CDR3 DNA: TGTGCCAGCAGCCCAGTGAACACTGAAGCTTTCTTT
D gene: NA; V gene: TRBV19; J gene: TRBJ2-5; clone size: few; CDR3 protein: CASSVIDSLGETQYF; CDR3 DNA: TGTGCCAGTAGTGTTATCGACAGCTTGGGAGAGACCCAGTACTTC
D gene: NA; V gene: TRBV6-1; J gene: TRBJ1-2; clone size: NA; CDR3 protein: CASRNTGFYGYTF; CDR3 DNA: TGTGCCAGCAGAAATACAGGGTTCTATGGCTACACCTTC
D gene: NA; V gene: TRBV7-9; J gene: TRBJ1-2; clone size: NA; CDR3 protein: CASSQGHYGYTF; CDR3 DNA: TGTGCCAGCAGCCAGGGCCACTATGGCTACACCTTC
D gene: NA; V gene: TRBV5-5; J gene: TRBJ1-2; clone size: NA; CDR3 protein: CASSLGTSNTF; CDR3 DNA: TGTGCCAGCAGCTTGGGGACGTCCAACACCTTC
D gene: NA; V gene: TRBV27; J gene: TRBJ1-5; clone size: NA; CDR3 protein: CASSFRGRGNQPQHF; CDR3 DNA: TGTGCCAGCAGTTTCCGAGGTAGGGGCAATCAGCCCCAGCATTTT
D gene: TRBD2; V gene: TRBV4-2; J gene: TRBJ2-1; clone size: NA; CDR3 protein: CASSQTGLARNEQFF; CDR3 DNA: TGTGCCAGCAGCCAAACGGGACTAGCGCGGAATGAGCAGTTCTTC
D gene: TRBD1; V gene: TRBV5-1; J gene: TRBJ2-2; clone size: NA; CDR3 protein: CASSRGQGLITGELFF; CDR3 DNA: TGCGCCAGCAGCCGGGGACAGGGATTAATCACCGGGGAGCTGTTTTTT
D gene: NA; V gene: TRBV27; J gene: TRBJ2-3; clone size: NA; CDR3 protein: CASSLLRSTDTQYF; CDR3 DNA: TGTGCCAGCAGTTTATTGCGTAGCACAGATACGCAGTATTTT
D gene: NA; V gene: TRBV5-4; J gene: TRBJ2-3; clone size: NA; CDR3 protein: CASSLPGGDTQYF; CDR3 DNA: TGTGCCAGCAGCTTGCCTGGGGGAGATACGCAGTATTTT
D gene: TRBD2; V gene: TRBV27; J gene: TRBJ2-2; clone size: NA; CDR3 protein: CASSLWLAGGGYPGGELFF; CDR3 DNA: TGTGCCAGCAGTTTATGGCTAGCGGGTGGAGGATATCCCGGCGGGGAGCTGTTTTTT
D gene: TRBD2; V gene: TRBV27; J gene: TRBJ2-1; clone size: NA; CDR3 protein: CASSPTAPTSGSYNEQFF; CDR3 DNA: TGTGCCAGCAGCCCCACTGCCCCGACTAGCGGGAGCTACAATGAGCAGTTCTTC
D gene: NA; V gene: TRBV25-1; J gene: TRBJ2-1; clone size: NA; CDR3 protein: CASVNSGNEQFF; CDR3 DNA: TGTGCCAGCGTCAATAGCGGTAATGAGCAGTTCTTC
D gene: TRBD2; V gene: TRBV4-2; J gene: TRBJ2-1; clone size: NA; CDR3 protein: CASSPGKGSGRYNEQFF; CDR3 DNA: TGTGCCAGCAGCCCAGGGAAGGGTAGCGGGAGGTACAATGAGCAGTTCTTC
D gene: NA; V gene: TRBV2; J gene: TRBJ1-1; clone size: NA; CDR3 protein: CASRVQANTEAFF; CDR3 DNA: TGTGCCAGCAGGGTACAAGCGAACACTGAAGCTTTCTTT
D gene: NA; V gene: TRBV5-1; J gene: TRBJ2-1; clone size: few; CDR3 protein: CASSSGYAAGKRNNEQFF; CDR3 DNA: TGCGCCAGCAGCTCGGGTTATGCCGCAGGGAAGAGGAACAATGAGCAGTTCTTC